This T cell receptor (beta chain) was retrieved from a study of blood T cell repertoires in COVID-19 (dated by TCRdb to between 2020 and 2021). Notes on the research overall: Samples covering the acute and convalescent phases of COVID-19 were provided by collaborators in the United States, Italy and Spain. The prospective study material was composed of cDNA or gDNA derived from T cells, B-cell-depleted T cells, or PBMCs. The dataset comprised deeply sampled blood TCRbeta repertoires from subjects exposed to, actively infected with, or recovered from COVID-19. The repertoires were made available in a free public database intended to serve as a resource for research on the immune response to SARS-CoV-2. Samples were obtained from the ongoing ImmuneRACE study (first 160 participants) and from over 1,000 subjects provided by 6 global collaborators. A de-identified subject ID, COVID-19 status, age in years and sex were almost always included in the sample metadata. HLA class I and class II types, where available, came from metadata supplied by the sample provider rather than from assay-based typing.

The collaborating institutions used their own protocols to collect whole blood in K2EDTA tubes. Collaborator samples were shipped for TCRbeta analysis as frozen whole blood, isolated PBMCs, or DNA extracted from either sample type. Overall study outcomes, separate from this receptor: The amount of clinical and demographic metadata varied by source and participant and was provided uncurated.

TCRbeta CDR3 regions were amplified from genomic DNA by means of the immunoSEQ Assay, a bias-controlled multiplex PCR. The study's processing was this. The number of nucleated cells in each sample was estimated from the amplification of reference gene primers within the assay. Sequence reads were collapsed and filtered to measure the absolute abundance of every unique TCRbeta CDR3 rearrangement. For each sample, productive Simpson clonality was calculated by taking the square root of Simpson's diversity index across productive rearrangements. In its TCRdb copy, this immuneACCESS table keeps in-frame sequences only and misses some clones. Where compared with another copy, unresolved V genes explain less than half of these, and the others have no known cause. From that table come the V and J calls and clone size; the DNA was used to work out D and trimming. This sample lists around 190,000 clones; about nine tenths were detected once. The ten largest make up about 1.6% of the sample.

With respect to this clone: Its antigen is unknown. No quality values exist for individual bases; no much larger clone is one base distant.

The sequence derives from a man between 18 and 29 years old with active or convalescent COVID-19. Sequencing was done on a sample of peripheral blood.

The sequenced DNA is TGTGCCAGCAGTTTCCGAGGGTACGGCTACACCTTC. It translates to CASSFRGYGYTF. The sequence joins TRBV12-3 or TRBV12-4 to TRBJ1-2; no confident D gene assignment can be made. A distance of 10 bases separates the germline ends of V and J, which lose 3 bases and 8 bases respectively. Taken from cysteine to phenylalanine, the CDR3 has 12 residues. The kept DNA is CDR3 alone, 36 bases in frame from the first base.